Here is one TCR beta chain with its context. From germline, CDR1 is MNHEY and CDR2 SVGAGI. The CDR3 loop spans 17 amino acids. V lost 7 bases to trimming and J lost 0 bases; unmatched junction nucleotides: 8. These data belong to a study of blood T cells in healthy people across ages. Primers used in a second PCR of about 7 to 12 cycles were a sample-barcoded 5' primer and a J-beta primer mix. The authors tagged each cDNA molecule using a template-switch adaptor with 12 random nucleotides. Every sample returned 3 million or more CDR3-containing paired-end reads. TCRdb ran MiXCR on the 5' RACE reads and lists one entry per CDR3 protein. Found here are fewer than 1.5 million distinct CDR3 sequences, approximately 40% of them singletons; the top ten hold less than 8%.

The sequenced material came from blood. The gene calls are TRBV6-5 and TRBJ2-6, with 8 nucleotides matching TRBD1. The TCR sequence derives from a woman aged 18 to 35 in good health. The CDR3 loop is CASISGGGPSGANVLTF. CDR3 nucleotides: TGTGCCAGCATTTCAGGGGGCGGACCCTCTGGGGCCAACGTCCTGACTTTC.